This is a list of T cell receptor beta chains from one sample in a study of beta chain features in type 1 diabetes. The method was immunoSEQ multiplex PCR; TCRdb's version includes in-frame clones alone and lacks a portion of them. The table has some 350,000 clones, approximately 15% seen once. What was sequenced was naive CD4+ T cells from blood. The source is a woman aged 18-29 years with type 1 diabetes. Both conserved end residues are part of each CDR3. Fields, in order: clone size, V gene, D gene, J gene, CDR3 DNA, CDR3 protein. A D gene is named only where the DNA matches it firmly. The size of a clone is reported for some rows only, either as once, few or many, or as a class for expanded clones.

>-|TRBV7-9|-|TRBJ1-2
TGTGCCAGCAGCCTGACAGATGGCTACACCTTC
CASSLTDGYTF
>few|TRBV28|TRBD2|TRBJ2-7
TGTGCCAGCACCACTGGGGCTAGCGGGAGTTGGGAGCAGTACTTC
CASTTGASGSWEQYF
>-|TRBV6-5|-|TRBJ1-5
TGTGCCAGCAATAGGGGCGACAGTCTAAATCAGCCCCAGCATTTT
CASNRGDSLNQPQHF
>few|TRBV28|TRBD1|TRBJ2-3
TGTGCCAGCAGGTGGACAGGGCACACAGATACGCAGTATTTT
CASRWTGHTDTQYF
>few|TRBV28|-|TRBJ2-7
TGTGCCAGCAGTTTCTCGCACAGCCAATCGTACGAGCAGTACTTC
CASSFSHSQSYEQYF
>few|TRBV7-9|-|TRBJ2-1
TGTGCCAGCAGCTTAAGGGCTAGCCCCAATGAGCAGTTCTTC
CASSLRASPNEQFF
>-|TRBV7-3|-|TRBJ1-5
TGTGCCAGCAGCTACCAGGTGAATCAGCCCCAGCATTTT
CASSYQVNQPQHF
>-|TRBV6-5|TRBD2|TRBJ2-1
TGTGCCAGCAGTTACAGTTCCTCGGCGGGAGTCCGGTTCTTC
CASSYSSSAGVRFF
>-|TRBV27|-|TRBJ2-3
TGTGCCAGCAGTTTAGGCCCCGGGGACTCCACAGATACGCAGTATTTT
CASSLGPGDSTDTQYF
>-|TRBV5-1|-|TRBJ2-2
TGCGCCAGCAGCGCCTATCAGGACTCCGGGGAGCTGTTTTTT
CASSAYQDSGELFF
>-|TRBV13|-|TRBJ1-2
TGTGCCAGCAGCTTAGAAGGGGGCTATGGCTACACCTTC
CASSLEGGYGYTF
>-|TRBV20-1|-|TRBJ1-1
TGCAGTGCTAAGGACAGAATAGAAGCTTTCTTT
CSAKDRIEAFF
>few|TRBV18|TRBD1|TRBJ2-7
TGTGCCAGCTCTTTTGGGACAGGCGCAAACTCCTACGAGCAGTACTTC
CASSFGTGANSYEQYF
>few|TRBV28|TRBD2|TRBJ2-3
TGTGCCAGCAAGGATTCGGGGGGGAACACAGATACGCAGTATTTT
CASKDSGGNTDTQYF
>-|TRBV29-1|-|TRBJ2-1
TGCAGCGTTGCCAGGACAGTTGGGTTTCATGAGCAGTTCTTC
CSVARTVGFHEQFF
>-|TRBV7-9|-|TRBJ2-6
TGTGCCAACCCCCAGTCTGTTGGCAGTAACTCTGGGGCCAACGTCCTGACTTTC
CANPQSVGSNSGANVLTF
>few|TRBV7-9|-|TRBJ2-3
TGTGCCAGCAGCTTATTTGGGCAGGCCAACGCAGATACGCAGTATTTT
CASSLFGQANADTQYF
>few|TRBV7-2|TRBD2|TRBJ2-3
TGTGCCAGCAGCTTAAACCACCGAGCGGGAAAGACAGATACGCAGTATTTT
CASSLNHRAGKTDTQYF
>few|TRBV28|TRBD1|TRBJ2-4
TGTGCCAGCAGTCGACTCAGTACAGGGGGAAAGAAAAACATTCAGTACTTC
CASSRLSTGGKKNIQYF
>-|TRBV5-6|TRBD2|TRBJ2-5
TGTGCCAGCAGACGGGGACTAGCGAGCGAGGAGACCCAGTACTTC
CASRRGLASEETQYF
>few|TRBV4-3|TRBD2|TRBJ2-1
TGCGCCAGCAGCCAAGACCCGGGAGGGCCCTACAATGAGCAGTTCTTC
CASSQDPGGPYNEQFF
>-|TRBV5-1|-|TRBJ2-7
TGCGCCAGCAGGCGGACTTCCTCGGGGGAGCAGTACTTC
CASRRTSSGEQYF
>few|TRBV29-1|-|TRBJ1-2
TGCAGCGTTGAAGATCCTCCCGCGGACAGATTCTATGGCTACACCTTC
CSVEDPPADRFYGYTF
>-|TRBV27|TRBD2|TRBJ2-1
TGTGCCAGCAGTTTATTAGCGGGAGCCTCCTACAATGAGCAGTTCTTC
CASSLLAGASYNEQFF
>-|TRBV2|TRBD2|TRBJ2-1
TGTGCCAACCCGGGACTAGCGGGAAATAATGAGCAGTTCTTC
CANPGLAGNNEQFF
>-|TRBV21-1|-|TRBJ2-4
-
CASSKNEVVGQGTSVAKNIQYF
>-|TRBV30|-|TRBJ1-3
TGTGCCTGGGGGCCAGGAAACACCATATATTTT
CAWGPGNTIYF
>-|TRBV5-5|TRBD2|TRBJ2-1
TGTGCCAGCAACCCCCGGGGAGCGGGAAGCTACAATGAGCAGTTCTTC
CASNPRGAGSYNEQFF
>few|TRBV11-1|-|TRBJ1-2
TGTGCCAGCAGCTTAGCGGGCAGTAACTATGGCTACACCTTC
CASSLAGSNYGYTF
>few|TRBV21-1|-|TRBJ2-2
TGTGCCAGCCCCCCGTGCACCGGGGAGCTGTTTTTT
CASPPCTGELFF
>-|TRBV30|TRBD2|TRBJ2-4
TGTGCCTGCCGACTAGCGGGAGGAAACATTCAGTACTTC
CACRLAGGNIQYF
>-|TRBV11-2|-|TRBJ1-1
TGTGCCAGCACCCGAAGGAGGGGCACTGAAGCTTTCTTT
CASTRRRGTEAFF
>-|TRBV5-4|-|TRBJ2-3
TGTGCCAGCAGCTTGATGGTGGCTGGCACAGATACGCAGTATTTT
CASSLMVAGTDTQYF
>-|TRBV21-1|-|TRBJ2-4
TGTGCCAGCAGCAAAGCACAGGGGGACATTCAGTACTTC
CASSKAQGDIQYF
>few|TRBV18|-|TRBJ1-1
TGTGCCAGCTCACCCGACTTGAACACTGAAGCTTTCTTT
CASSPDLNTEAFF
>few|TRBV4-2|TRBD2|TRBJ2-1
TGTGCCAGCAGCCCCGACAACCCAGGGACTAGCGGGATGGAGCAGTTCTTC
CASSPDNPGTSGMEQFF
>-|TRBV11-3|TRBD2|TRBJ2-1
TGTGCCAGCAGCCTCCGGACTAGCGGGAGCCAGCAGTTCTTC
CASSLRTSGSQQFF
>-|TRBV27|-|TRBJ2-3
TGTGCCAGCAGTTTCCTTAACACAGATACGCAGTATTTT
CASSFLNTDTQYF
>few|TRBV7-9|-|TRBJ2-2
TGTGCCAGCAGCTCCCTGAACACCGGGGAGCTGTTTTTT
CASSSLNTGELFF
>-|TRBV6-6|-|TRBJ2-5
TGTGCCAGCAGTTACTTTAGGGGGCGGGGAGAGACCCAGTACTTC
CASSYFRGRGETQYF
>-|TRBV11-2|-|TRBJ2-2
TGTGCCAGCAGCTTAGTCGGCGGGATCGACGGGGAGCTGTTTTTT
CASSLVGGIDGELFF
>-|TRBV28|-|TRBJ1-2
TGTGCCAGCAGTTTATCCCCCGCTAACTATGGCTACACCTTC
CASSLSPANYGYTF
>few|TRBV28|-|TRBJ1-5
TGTGCCAGCAGGGCCGAGACGGGTGGGAATCAGCCCCAGCATTTT
CASRAETGGNQPQHF
>-|TRBV30|-|TRBJ1-1
TGTGCCTGGAGCCCAGGGGTGAACACTGAAGCTTTCTTT
CAWSPGVNTEAFF
>-|TRBV28|-|TRBJ2-7
TGTGCCAGCAGTCCTGCGAGCGGTGGCGCCTACGAGCAGTACTTC
CASSPASGGAYEQYF
>-|TRBV18|TRBD1|TRBJ1-2
TGTGCCAGCTCACCCCCTAGTCCGGGACAGGGTTTCGGCTACACCTTC
CASSPPSPGQGFGYTF
>-|TRBV27|TRBD2|TRBJ2-3
TGTGCCAGCAATAGTTGGAGCGGGGCGGAAGATACGCAGTATTTT
CASNSWSGAEDTQYF